A selection of T cell receptor beta chains follows, all from one sample in a study of post-analysis software for immune sequencing data. In TCRdb, the PCR reads were re-called with MiXCR into one record per CDR3 protein. Counted here are some 890,000 distinct CDR3 sequences, roughly 50% occurring once; the ten biggest clones make up over 4%. Specimen: blood. The receptors stem from a girl between 5 and 17 years old with multiple sclerosis. The CDR3 runs from the conserved cysteine through the conserved F or W. A D gene is named only where the DNA matches it firmly. Clone size is not always given. Where it is, it says once, few, many or a class for expanded clones.

J,size,D,V,DNA,CDR3
TRBJ2-3,few,NA,TRBV6-5,TGTGCCAGCAGTTACTCCGAGCTTACCGGCACAGATACGCAGTATTTT,CASSYSELTGTDTQYF
TRBJ2-7,NA,TRBD1,TRBV7-2,TGTGCCAGCAGCTCCGGAGGACAGGGACACAACGAGCAGTACTTC,CASSSGGQGHNEQYF
TRBJ1-5,few,NA,TRBV2,TGTGCCAGCAGCACCGACAGGTCCCCCCGGCAGCCCCAGCATTTT,CASSTDRSPRQPQHF
TRBJ2-1,NA,TRBD2,TRBV11-2,TGTGCCAGCAGCTTAGTTTGGACTAGCGGTTTGAGCTCCTACAATGAGCAGTTCTTC,CASSLVWTSGLSSYNEQFF
TRBJ1-2,few,NA,TRBV6-5,TGTGCCAGCAGTTACACGATGGGCCGAGGCTACACCTTC,CASSYTMGRGYTF
TRBJ2-7,NA,TRBD2,TRBV6-6,TGTGCCAGCAGTTCTCCGGGACTAGCGAACTACGAGCAGTACTTC,CASSSPGLANYEQYF
TRBJ1-2,NA,NA,TRBV14,TGTGCCAGCAGCCTTTGGACAAGCGGCTACACCTTC,CASSLWTSGYTF
TRBJ2-7,few,TRBD1,TRBV5-1,TGCGCCAGCAGCCCCACGGGACAGGGAGGTTACGAGCAGTACTTC,CASSPTGQGGYEQYF
TRBJ2-3,NA,TRBD1,TRBV29-1,TGCAGCGTTCTGCAGGGGGCTGCGACAGATACGCAGTATTTT,CSVLQGAATDTQYF
TRBJ2-7,NA,NA,TRBV29-1,TGCAGCGTTGAAGATCACAGCTCCTACGAGCAGTACTTC,CSVEDHSSYEQYF
TRBJ2-5,few,NA,TRBV6-5,TGTGCCACCCAAAGGGCCGCCGGGGAGACCCAGTACTTC,CATQRAAGETQYF
TRBJ1-1,NA,NA,TRBV12-3/TRBV12-4,TGTGCCAGCAGTTTAAAGGTAGGAAATCCTGAAGCTTTCTTT,CASSLKVGNPEAFF
TRBJ2-7,NA,NA,TRBV12-3/TRBV12-4,TGTGCCAGCAGTTATGGGGTGTCCTACGAGCAGTACTTC,CASSYGVSYEQYF
TRBJ2-7,NA,TRBD2,TRBV5-1,TGCGCCAGCAGCCGGGATGGGGGGGTCTCCTACGAGCAGTACTTC,CASSRDGGVSYEQYF
TRBJ2-7,NA,NA,TRBV27,TGCGCCAGCAGGAACCGGGACAACTCCTACGAGCAGTACTTC,CASRNRDNSYEQYF
TRBJ2-1,few,TRBD2,TRBV6-1,TGTGCCAGCAGCCCGGGACTAGCGACCCTCCAAGGGGAAGAGCAGTTCTTC,CASSPGLATLQGEEQFF
TRBJ2-7,few,NA,TRBV10-3,TGTGCCATCAGTGAGTCGATGGGTGTAACGCATGGCTACGAGCAGTACTTC,CAISESMGVTHGYEQYF
TRBJ1-4,NA,NA,TRBV29-1,TGCAGCGTTGGTGGACGGGCTAATGAAAAACTGTTTTTT,CSVGGRANEKLFF
TRBJ2-1,NA,TRBD2,TRBV24-1,TGTGCCACCAGTGATCCGGGGAAGAGCGGGAGGAATGAGCAGTTCTTC,CATSDPGKSGRNEQFF
TRBJ2-7,NA,TRBD2,TRBV28,TGTGCCAGCAGTAACCTTGGCATCCTTCTCACTAGCGGGAGATCTTCCTACGAGCAGTACTTC,CASSNLGILLTSGRSSYEQYF
TRBJ1-1,NA,NA,TRBV24-1,TGTGCCGCCAGTGATTTGCAGTTTCCGGCAGGGAGGATGAACACTGAAGCTTTCTTT,CAASDLQFPAGRMNTEAFF
TRBJ1-6,few,NA,TRBV10-3,TGTGCCATCAGCACAGCCAATTCACCCCTCCACTTT,CAISTANSPLHF
TRBJ2-1,NA,TRBD2,TRBV7-3,TGTGCCAGCAGCTTACAAGGCGGGGGGTCTGAGCAGTTCTTC,CASSLQGGGSEQFF
TRBJ2-1,many,TRBD2,TRBV7-3,TGTGCCAGCAGCACTAGCGGATCGTACAATGAGCAGTTCTTC,CASSTSGSYNEQFF
TRBJ2-1,NA,TRBD2,TRBV29-1,TGCAGCGCTCGGACTAGCGGGAGGTACGATGAGCAGTTCTTC,CSARTSGRYDEQFF
TRBJ1-2,NA,NA,TRBV3-1,TGTGCCAGCAGCCAAGTCAGAAGCTATGGCTACACCTTC,CASSQVRSYGYTF
TRBJ2-7,NA,NA,TRBV5-1,TGCGCCAGCAGACTGGACACTTTGAGCTCCTACGAGCAGTACTTC,CASRLDTLSSYEQYF
TRBJ2-7,NA,NA,TRBV12-3/TRBV12-4,TGTGCCAGCAGTTTGTCCTCGGTCTCCTACGAGCAGTACTTC,CASSLSSVSYEQYF
TRBJ1-2,many,TRBD1,TRBV28,TGTGCCAGCATAGGAAGGGGGCGCGACTATGGCTACACCTTC,CASIGRGRDYGYTF
TRBJ1-1,NA,TRBD1,TRBV29-1,TGCAGCGCTCTTACAGACAGGGGTGAAGCTTTCTTT,CSALTDRGEAFF
TRBJ2-7,NA,NA,TRBV6-5,TGTGCCAGCAGCCGAGGGGGGGGCCGCCACGAGCAGTACTTC,CASSRGGGRHEQYF
TRBJ2-1,NA,NA,TRBV20-1,TGCAGTGCGCCTCAGATTTCAAACAATGAGCAGTTCTTC,CSAPQISNNEQFF
TRBJ2-7,few,TRBD1,TRBV5-1,TGCGCCAGCAGCCGTAATACAGGGGTAAACGAGCAGTACTTC,CASSRNTGVNEQYF
TRBJ2-5,NA,TRBD1,TRBV5-1,TGCGCCAGTAGCGCTGGGTCACAGGGGGCCGGAGAGACCCAGTACTTC,CASSAGSQGAGETQYF
TRBJ2-4,NA,NA,TRBV9,TGTGCCAGCAGCGTAGAAGGGAATGCCGAAAACATTCAGTACTTC,CASSVEGNAENIQYF
TRBJ2-7,NA,TRBD1,TRBV7-9,TGTGCCAGCAGCTGGACAGGGGACTCCTACGAGCAGTACTTC,CASSWTGDSYEQYF
TRBJ2-3,NA,NA,TRBV6-4,TGTGCCAGCAGTGAGACTAGGGCTAGCTCAGATACGCAGTATTTT,CASSETRASSDTQYF
TRBJ2-3,NA,NA,TRBV6-5,TGTGCCAGCAAGCTAGGGGGCACAGATACGCAGTATTTT,CASKLGGTDTQYF
TRBJ1-2,NA,NA,TRBV10-3,TGTGCCATCAGTGAGCGGCTCCCCCACGGCTACACCTTC,CAISERLPHGYTF
TRBJ1-5,NA,NA,TRBV6-1,TGTGCCAGCAGTCGGGACGGCAGCCCCGATCAGCCCCAGCATTTT,CASSRDGSPDQPQHF
TRBJ2-7,NA,TRBD2,TRBV6-1,TGTGCCAGCAAGAGTGGACTAGCGGGGGCCTTGAGCTCCTACGAGCAGTACTTC,CASKSGLAGALSSYEQYF
TRBJ2-7,few,TRBD1,TRBV10-3,TGTGCCATCAGTGAGTCAGGGGGCGTCGTCTACGAGCAGTACTTC,CAISESGGVVYEQYF
TRBJ2-7,NA,NA,TRBV5-1,TGCGCCAGCAGCCCCACAGTAGTACCCGGCGAGCAGTACTTC,CASSPTVVPGEQYF
TRBJ2-3,few,TRBD2,TRBV20-1,TGCAGTGCAGAATCTAGCGGAGGACTCACAGATACGCAGTATTTT,CSAESSGGLTDTQYF
TRBJ2-1,few,NA,TRBV5-1,TGCGCCAGCAGCAACCCACCCGGTGAGCAGTTCTTC,CASSNPPGEQFF
TRBJ1-5,NA,NA,TRBV20-1,TGCAGTGCTAGAAGTAGCACTCAGCCCCAGCATTTT,CSARSSTQPQHF
TRBJ1-2,NA,NA,TRBV7-9,TGTGCCAGCAGCTTAGCTGGCAGGGCCTTAGCTAACTATGGCTACACCTTC,CASSLAGRALANYGYTF
TRBJ2-5,NA,NA,TRBV6-5,TGTGCCAGCAGACTTAGTCTTCAAGAGACCCAGTACTTC,CASRLSLQETQYF
TRBJ2-1,NA,NA,TRBV15,TGTGCCACCAGGGAGACTAGTTTCTCCAACAATGAGCAGTTCTTC,CATRETSFSNNEQFF
TRBJ2-7,once,TRBD2,TRBV29-1,TGCAGCGGGGGACTAGCGGGCTACGAGCAGTACTTC,CSGGLAGYEQYF
TRBJ1-1,NA,NA,TRBV6-4,TGTGCCAGCAGTGACTCGGAGAACACTGAAGCTTTCTTT,CASSDSENTEAFF
TRBJ2-5,few,NA,TRBV9,TGTGCCAGCAGCACACACCAAGAGACCCAGTACTTC,CASSTHQETQYF
TRBJ2-5,NA,TRBD2,TRBV7-9,TGTGCCAGCAGCACAGGGACTAGCGAAAACAATGAGCAGTACTTC,CASSTGTSENNEQYF
TRBJ2-5,NA,NA,TRBV12-3/TRBV12-4,TGTGCCAGCAGTTTAGCGTCCGGACTGGCCTTAGGAGAGACCCAGTACTTC,CASSLASGLALGETQYF
TRBJ2-3,once,TRBD2,TRBV29-1,TGCAGCGTTGATTTGGGACTAGCGGGGGCCATAACAGATACGCAGTATTTT,CSVDLGLAGAITDTQYF
TRBJ2-1,NA,NA,TRBV20-1,TGCAGTGCTCGTGTGGGGGGAGCGGGCTACAATGAGCAGTTCTTC,CSARVGGAGYNEQFF
TRBJ2-7,NA,NA,TRBV12-3/TRBV12-4,TGTGCCAGCAGTGCAGGGGCCCCCTACGAGCAGTACTTC,CASSAGAPYEQYF
TRBJ2-7,NA,NA,TRBV2,TGTGCCAGCACCAACACTTACGAGCAGTACTTC,CASTNTYEQYF